These T cell receptor beta chains were read from a single sample in a study of beta chain features in type 1 diabetes. The protocol was immunoSEQ multiplex PCR, while the TCRdb copy is restricted to in-frame clones and leaves out a portion. The repertoire holds about 700,000 clones, 13% seen once, with 0.022% in the top ten. Sequencing used naive CD4+ T cells from blood. The source of these receptors is a man aged 18 to 29 with type 1 diabetes. Both conserved end residues are part of each CDR3. A D gene is named only where the DNA matches it firmly. A clone size is listed for some rows: how often the clone was seen (once, few, many), or a class if it is expanded.

>once|TRBV5-4|.|TRBJ2-3
CASSRSVLGTDTQYF
TGTGCCAGCAGCCGCTCGGTGCTTGGTACAGATACGCAGTATTTT
>few|TRBV6-6|TRBD1|TRBJ2-4
CASSLGQSNQNIQYF
TGTGCCAGCAGCCTGGGACAGAGCAATCAAAACATTCAGTACTTC
>few|TRBV29-1|.|TRBJ1-1
CSVHGDRLNTEAFF
TGCAGCGTTCACGGAGACAGGCTTAACACTGAAGCTTTCTTT
>.|TRBV6-5|TRBD1|TRBJ1-1
CASSPGQGARTEAFF
TGTGCCAGCAGCCCCGGACAGGGGGCGAGGACTGAAGCTTTCTTT
>.|TRBV7-7|.|TRBJ2-3
CASSRIAGDTQYF
TGTGCTAGCAGCCGTATCGCTGGGGATACGCAGTATTTT
>.|TRBV19|.|TRBJ1-2
CASSLEGRGYGYTF
TGTGCCAGTAGTTTAGAAGGGAGGGGGTATGGCTACACCTTC
>few|TRBV29-1|.|TRBJ1-1
CSVEEPDTEAFF
TGCAGCGTTGAAGAACCGGACACTGAAGCTTTCTTT
>.|TRBV10-2|.|TRBJ1-1
CASSESTAYYSNTEAFF
TGCGCCAGCAGTGAGTCTACAGCTTATTACTCGAACACTGAAGCTTTCTTT
>few|TRBV2|.|TRBJ2-7
CASSPRAVRDEQYF
TGTGCCAGCAGTCCGAGGGCAGTCCGTGACGAGCAGTACTTC
>.|TRBV7-9|TRBD1|TRBJ1-2
CASDHRQGYGYTF
TGTGCCAGCGACCACCGACAGGGCTATGGCTACACCTTC
>few|TRBV10-3|TRBD1|TRBJ2-5
CAISGGTAQETQYF
TGTGCCATCAGTGGGGGGACAGCGCAAGAGACCCAGTACTTC
>.|TRBV5-1|.|TRBJ1-6
CASSPERGSGNSPLHF
TGCGCCAGCAGCCCCGAGAGGGGTTCAGGAAATTCACCCCTCCACTTT
>many|TRBV5-1|.|TRBJ2-7
CASSLEYEQYF
TGCGCCAGCAGCTTGGAGTACGAGCAGTACTTC
>.|TRBV5-4|.|TRBJ1-1
CASSSPSNANTEAFF
TGTGCCAGCAGCTCCCCCAGTAATGCGAACACTGAAGCTTTCTTT
>few|TRBV5-6|.|TRBJ2-1
CASSLANEQFF
TGTGCCAGCAGCCTAGCTAATGAGCAGTTCTTC
>few|TRBV30|.|TRBJ1-4
CAWMGLSTTEKLFF
TGTGCCTGGATGGGGTTGTCGACGACCGAAAAACTGTTTTTT
>.|TRBV4-1|.|TRBJ2-3
CASSQDRISTDTQYF
TGCGCCAGCAGCCAAGATCGGATCAGCACAGATACGCAGTATTTT
>few|TRBV30|.|TRBJ1-3
CAWSPTIRGNTIYF
TGTGCCTGGAGTCCAACTATAAGGGGGAACACCATATATTTT
>.|TRBV5-1|.|TRBJ1-1
CASSRRAALNTEAFF
TGCGCCAGCAGCCGGAGGGCAGCTTTGAACACTGAAGCTTTCTTT
>.|TRBV6-1|TRBD1|TRBJ2-1
CASSHDRDSYNEQFF
TGTGCCAGCAGTCACGACAGGGACTCCTACAATGAGCAGTTCTTC
>.|TRBV10-3|.|TRBJ2-1
CAISEEGGTDNEQFF
TGTGCCATCAGTGAGGAGGGCGGGACAGACAATGAGCAGTTCTTC
>.|TRBV7-2|TRBD2|TRBJ2-1
CASSFSGGAPYNEQFF
TGTGCCAGCAGCTTTAGCGGGGGGGCCCCCTACAATGAGCAGTTCTTC
>.|TRBV2|.|TRBJ2-7
CASMEGDVAYEQYF
TGTGCCAGCATGGAAGGGGACGTAGCCTACGAGCAGTACTTC
>.|TRBV7-3|.|TRBJ2-1
CASSLRTRRTPPNEQFF
TGTGCCAGCAGCTTAAGGACGCGGAGGACCCCTCCGAATGAGCAGTTCTTC
>.|TRBV18|.|TRBJ2-1
CASSPPNGFNEQFF
TGTGCCAGCTCACCACCGAACGGGTTCAATGAGCAGTTCTTC
>.|TRBV15|TRBD1|TRBJ2-5
CATSTSGQEETQYF
TGTGCCACCAGCACCTCCGGACAGGAGGAGACCCAGTACTTC
>.|TRBV30|.|TRBJ1-2
CAWSAGGHGYTF
TGTGCCTGGAGTGCGGGGGGCCATGGCTACACCTTC
>.|TRBV5-4|TRBD2|TRBJ2-7
CASSFSGVYEQYF
TGTGCCAGCAGCTTCAGCGGGGTCTACGAGCAGTACTTC